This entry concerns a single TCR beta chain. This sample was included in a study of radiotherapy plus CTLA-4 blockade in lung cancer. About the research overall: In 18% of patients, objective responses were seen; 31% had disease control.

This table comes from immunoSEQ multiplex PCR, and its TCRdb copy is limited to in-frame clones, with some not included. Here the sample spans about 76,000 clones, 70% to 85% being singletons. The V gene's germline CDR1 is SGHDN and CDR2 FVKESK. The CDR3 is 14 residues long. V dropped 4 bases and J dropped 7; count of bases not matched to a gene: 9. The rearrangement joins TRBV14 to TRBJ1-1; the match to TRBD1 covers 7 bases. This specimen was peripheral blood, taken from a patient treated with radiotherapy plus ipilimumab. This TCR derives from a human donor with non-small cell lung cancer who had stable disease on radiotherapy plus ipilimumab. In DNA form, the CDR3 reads TGTGCCAGCAGCCGCGGAGGGGGACAGCTTGAAGCTTTCTTT. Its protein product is CASSRGGGQLEAFF.